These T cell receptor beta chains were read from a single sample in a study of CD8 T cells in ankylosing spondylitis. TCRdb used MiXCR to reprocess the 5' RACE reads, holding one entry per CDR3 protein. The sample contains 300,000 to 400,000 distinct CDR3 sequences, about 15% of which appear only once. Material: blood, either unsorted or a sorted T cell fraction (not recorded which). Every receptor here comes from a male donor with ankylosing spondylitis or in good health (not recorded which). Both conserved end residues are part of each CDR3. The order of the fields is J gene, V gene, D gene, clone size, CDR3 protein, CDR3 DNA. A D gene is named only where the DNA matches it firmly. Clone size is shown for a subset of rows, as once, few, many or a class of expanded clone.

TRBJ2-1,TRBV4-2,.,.,CASSQAPGYNEQFF,TGTGCCAGCAGCCAAGCTCCGGGTTACAATGAGCAGTTCTTC
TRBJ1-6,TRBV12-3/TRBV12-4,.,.,CASSSTGFVSPLHF,TGTGCCAGCAGTTCCACAGGGTTTGTTTCACCCCTCCACTTT
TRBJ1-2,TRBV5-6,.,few,CASRHRVRGPGGYTF,TGTGCCAGCAGGCATCGGGTACGGGGGCCGGGGGGCTACACCTTC
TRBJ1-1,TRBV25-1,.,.,CASSGWASNTEAFF,TGTGCCAGCAGTGGGTGGGCCAGCAACACTGAAGCTTTCTTT
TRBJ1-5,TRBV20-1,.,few,CSANPSPGYGQPQHF,TGCAGTGCCAATCCCTCCCCGGGGTATGGCCAGCCCCAGCATTTT
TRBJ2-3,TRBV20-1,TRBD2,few,CSARRGTSGGGDTQYF,TGCAGTGCTAGACGAGGGACTAGCGGAGGAGGAGATACGCAGTATTTT
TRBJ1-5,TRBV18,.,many,CASSPNSNQPQHF,TGTGCCAGCTCACCAAACAGCAATCAGCCCCAGCATTTT
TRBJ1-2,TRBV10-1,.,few,CASSEEVTYGYTF,TGCGCCAGCAGTGAGGAGGTTACCTATGGCTACACCTTC
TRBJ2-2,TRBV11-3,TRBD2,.,CASSFIAGTRTGELFF,TGTGCCAGCAGCTTCATAGCGGGGACTAGGACCGGGGAGCTGTTTTTT
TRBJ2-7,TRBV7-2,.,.,CASSFVRGSYEQYF,TGTGCCAGCAGCTTTGTCAGGGGAAGCTACGAGCAGTACTTC
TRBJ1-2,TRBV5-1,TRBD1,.,CASSNRDRGRRDYGYTF,TGCGCCAGCAGCAACCGGGACAGGGGGCGCCGGGACTATGGCTACACCTTC
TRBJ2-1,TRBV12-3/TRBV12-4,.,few,CASSFGDEQFF,TGTGCCAGCAGTTTTGGTGATGAGCAGTTCTTC
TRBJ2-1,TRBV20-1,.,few,CSAREGGAYNEQFF,TGCAGTGCTAGAGAGGGGGGCGCCTACAATGAGCAGTTCTTC
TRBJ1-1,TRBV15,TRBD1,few,CATSRGQTEAFF,TGTGCCACCAGCAGGGGACAGACTGAAGCTTTCTTT
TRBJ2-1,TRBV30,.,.,CAWNPRGDEQFF,TGTGCCTGGAACCCCAGGGGCGATGAGCAGTTCTTC
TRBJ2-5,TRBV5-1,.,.,CASRAADKETQYF,TGCGCCAGCAGGGCGGCGGACAAAGAGACCCAGTACTTC
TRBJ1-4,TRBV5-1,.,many,CASSLSGPTNEKLFF,TGCGCCAGCAGCTTATCGGGACCGACTAATGAAAAACTGTTTTTT
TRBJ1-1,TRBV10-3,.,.,CAIRPPTGGEAFF,TGTGCCATCAGACCTCCGACGGGGGGTGAAGCTTTCTTT
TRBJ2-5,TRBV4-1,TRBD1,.,CASSQRPGQGNQETQYF,TGCGCCAGCAGCCAACGACCGGGACAGGGGAACCAAGAGACCCAGTACTTC